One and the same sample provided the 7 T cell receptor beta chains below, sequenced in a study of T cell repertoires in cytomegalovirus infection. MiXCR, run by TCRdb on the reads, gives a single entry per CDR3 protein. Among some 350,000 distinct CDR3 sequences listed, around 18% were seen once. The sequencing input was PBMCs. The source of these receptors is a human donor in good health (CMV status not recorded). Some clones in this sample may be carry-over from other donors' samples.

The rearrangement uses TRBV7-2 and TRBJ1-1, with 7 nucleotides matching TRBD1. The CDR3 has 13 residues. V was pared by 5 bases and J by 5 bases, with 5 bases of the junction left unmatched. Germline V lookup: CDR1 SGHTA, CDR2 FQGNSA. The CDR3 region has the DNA TGTGCCAGCAGCGACAGGGTCGGAACTGAAGCTTTCTTT. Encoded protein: CASSDRVGTEAFF.

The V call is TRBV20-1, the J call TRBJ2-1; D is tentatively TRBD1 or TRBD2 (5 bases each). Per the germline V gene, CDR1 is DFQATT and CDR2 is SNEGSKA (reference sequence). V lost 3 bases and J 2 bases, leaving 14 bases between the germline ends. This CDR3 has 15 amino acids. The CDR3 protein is CSASWGNSAYNEQFF. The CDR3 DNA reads TGCAGTGCTAGTTGGGGGAACAGTGCCTACAATGAGCAGTTCTTC.

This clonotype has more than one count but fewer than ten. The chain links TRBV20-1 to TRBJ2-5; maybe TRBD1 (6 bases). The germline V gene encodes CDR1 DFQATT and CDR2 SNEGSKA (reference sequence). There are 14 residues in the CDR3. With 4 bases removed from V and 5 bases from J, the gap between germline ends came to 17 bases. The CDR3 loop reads CSAIQDRSYETQYF. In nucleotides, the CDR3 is TGCAGTGCTATCCAAGACAGGAGTTACGAGACCCAGTACTTC.

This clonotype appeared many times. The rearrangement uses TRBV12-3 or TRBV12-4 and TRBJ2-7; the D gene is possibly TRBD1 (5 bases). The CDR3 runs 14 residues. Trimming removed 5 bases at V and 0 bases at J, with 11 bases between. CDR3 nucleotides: TGTGCCAGCAGTACATGGACACACTCCTACGAGCAGTACTTC. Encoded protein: CASSTWTHSYEQYF.

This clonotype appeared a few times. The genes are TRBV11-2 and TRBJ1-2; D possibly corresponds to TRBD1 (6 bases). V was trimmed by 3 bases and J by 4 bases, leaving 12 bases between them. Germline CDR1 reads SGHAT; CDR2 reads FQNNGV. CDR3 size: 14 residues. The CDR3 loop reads CASSFPGTLYGYTF. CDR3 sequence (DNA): TGTGCCAGCAGCTTCCCCGGGACACTCTATGGCTACACCTTC.

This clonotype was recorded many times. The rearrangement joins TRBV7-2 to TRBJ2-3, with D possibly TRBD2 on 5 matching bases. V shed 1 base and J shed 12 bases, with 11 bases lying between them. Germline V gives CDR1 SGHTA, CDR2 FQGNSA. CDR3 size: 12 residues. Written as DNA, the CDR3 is TGTGCCAGCAGCTTAGATCGGGGAATCCAGTATTTT. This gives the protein CASSLDRGIQYF.

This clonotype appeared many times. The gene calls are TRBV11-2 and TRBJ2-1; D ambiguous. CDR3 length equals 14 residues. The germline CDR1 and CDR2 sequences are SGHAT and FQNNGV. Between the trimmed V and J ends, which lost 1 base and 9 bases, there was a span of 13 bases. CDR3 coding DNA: TGTGCCAGCAGCTTAGCTCCCGGGCTGGGTGAGCAGTTCTTC. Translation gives CASSLAPGLGEQFF.